Each of the 10 T cell receptor beta chains below was sequenced from the same sample in a study of blood T cells in healthy people across ages. Using a J-beta primer mix together with a sample-barcoded 5' primer, a second PCR was run for roughly 6 to 11 cycles. Each CDR3 protein gets one entry after TCRdb re-called the 5' RACE reads with MiXCR. This table has 650,000 to 1,000,000 distinct CDR3 sequences, 30% to 45% appearing once. Sample: blood. The receptors here all came from a man younger than 35 in good health.

This clonotype was detected a few times. CDR3 sequence reads: CSATPGLALNEQFF. The CDR3 nucleotides are TGCAGTGCAACTCCGGGACTAGCTCTCAATGAGCAGTTCTTC. The J gene is TRBJ2-1, the V gene TRBV20-1; 9 nucleotides align to TRBD2. V was pared by 6 bases and J by 6 bases, with 9 bases of the junction left unmatched. The CDR3 runs to 14 residues. CDR1 is DFQATT, CDR2 SNEGSKA, per germline (reference sequence).

This clonotype has more than one count but fewer than ten. This chain joins TRBV2 and TRBJ2-1; 12 bases map to TRBD2. Germline V gene data show CDR1 as SNHLY and CDR2 as FYNNEI. V shed 6 bases and J 4 bases; nucleotides not matched to a gene: 7. This CDR3 spans 16 amino acids. CDR3 amino acids: CASRKLAGGGYNEQFF. Here the CDR3 DNA reads TGTGCCAGCAGGAAACTAGCGGGGGGCGGTTACAATGAGCAGTTCTTC.

In regard to this clonotype: This could be a read error, since a much larger clone is one nucleotide away. The CDR3 region is CASSQDSGTYSYNEQFF. The CDR3 bases are TGCGCCAGCAGCCAAGATTCAGGGACCTACTCCTACAATGAGCAGTTCTTC. The chain recombines TRBV4-3 with TRBJ2-1, with D perhaps assigned TRBD1 or TRBD2 (5 bases each). The V gene lost 0 bases and the J gene lost 0 bases, with 12 bases spanning the gap. CDR3 length: 17 amino acids. Germline V gives CDR1 LGHNA, CDR2 YSLEER.

The chain uses TRBV9 and TRBJ1-2; 7 bases are a match to TRBD1. The CDR3 runs 14 residues. Germline assignment: CDR1 SGDLS and CDR2 YYNGEE. The V and J ends lost 0 bases and 8 bases, in that order; junction bases with no gene match: 7. DNA of the CDR3: TGTGCCAGCAGCGTAGCCGAGGGGGCGCGCGGCTACACCTTC. Amino acids: CASSVAEGARGYTF.

The genes are TRBV27 and TRBJ1-6; D is possibly TRBD1 (5 bases). The CDR3 length is 18 residues. V was trimmed by 8 bases and J by 7 bases, leaving 27 bases between them. Germline-derived CDR1 and CDR2 are MNHEY and SMNVEV (reference sequence). The CDR3 reads CASRARDPRRAMNSPLHF. The CDR3 nucleotides are TGTGCCAGCCGGGCACGGGACCCGAGAAGGGCCATGAATTCACCCCTCCACTTT.

The chain recombines TRBV30 with TRBJ1-4; D is perhaps TRBD1 (5 bases). CDR1 is GTSNPN and CDR2 is SVGIG in the germline V gene (reference sequence). Trimming took off 1 base at V and 7 bases at J, with 10 bases between the two ends. The CDR3 loop spans 13 amino acids. CDR3 amino acids: CAWSAGLREKLFF. As DNA, the CDR3 is TGTGCCTGGAGTGCGGGGCTCCGTGAAAAACTGTTTTTT.

This chain uses TRBV25-1 with TRBJ1-4; D possibly corresponds to TRBD1 (5 bases). Germline V gene lookup returns CDR1 MGHDK and CDR2 SYGVNS. The length of the CDR3 is 15 residues. The ends were cut back, 7 bases at V and 3 bases at J, with 15 bases in the middle. The DNA for the CDR3 is TGTGCCAGCACCCAAACGGGGCAGGCTAATGAAAAACTGTTTTTT. The encoded protein is CASTQTGQANEKLFF.

With respect to this clonotype: This could be a read error, since a much larger clone is one nucleotide away. This rearrangement joins TRBV11-1 to TRBJ2-5, with TRBD1 matching 9 bases. The CDR3 length is 16 residues. CDR1 SGHAT and CDR2 FQDESV come from the germline V gene (reference sequence). J was trimmed by 0 bases and V by 5 bases; bases with no gene match: 7. In nucleotides, the CDR3 is TGTGCCAGCAGCGCCCGGACAGGGGTGCACCAAGAGACCCAGTACTTC. Protein sequence: CASSARTGVHQETQYF.

A few counts support this clonotype. The chain links TRBV6-5 to TRBJ1-1; no firm D call. The V gene's germline CDR1 is MNHEY and CDR2 SVGAGI. The CDR3 contains 13 residues. The V and J ends lost 6 bases and 1 base respectively, with 9 bases between them. CDR3 DNA sequence: TGTGCCAGCAGAAAAGGTTGGAACACTGAAGCTTTCTTT. Protein: CASRKGWNTEAFF.

This sequence joins TRBV1 and TRBJ2-1; whether TRBD2, the table's D call, matches the DNA was not checked. TRBV1 is marked as a pseudogene. The CDR3 is made up of 17 amino acids. In DNA form, the CDR3 reads TGCACCAGCAGCCTCAAACCGGGACTAGCGGGACTACGCGAGCAGTTCTTC. Amino acid sequence: CTSSLKPGLAGLREQFF.